These T cell receptor beta chains were read from a single sample in a study of T-cell memory formation after mild COVID-19. TCRdb reanalysed the 5' RACE reads using MiXCR and keeps one entry per CDR3 protein. Of 250,000 to 350,000 distinct CDR3 sequences listed, approximately 20% are singletons. The sequencing sample was made of PBMCs or a T cell subset sorted from them (not recorded which). The receptor set was obtained from a man between 18 and 29 years old who had mild COVID-19 (a few samples of this study predate the infection). Cell type and time point are not known. Both conserved end residues are part of each CDR3. A D gene is named only where the DNA matches it firmly. The size of a clone is reported for some rows only, either as once, few or many, or as a class for expanded clones.

V: TRBV11-2
J: TRBJ1-2
D: NA
size: NA
CDR3: CASSPGPGIGGYTF
DNA: TGTGCCAGCAGCCCGGGACCGGGAATTGGGGGCTACACCTTC

V: TRBV7-9
J: TRBJ1-2
D: NA
size: many
CDR3: CASSQNLRGIYGYTF
DNA: TGTGCCAGCAGCCAAAACCTCAGGGGTATCTATGGCTACACCTTC

V: TRBV7-2
J: TRBJ2-5
D: TRBD1
size: few
CDR3: CASSYDRGPQETQYF
DNA: TGTGCCAGCAGCTACGACAGGGGACCTCAAGAGACCCAGTACTTC

V: TRBV6-5
J: TRBJ2-5
D: TRBD2
size: few
CDR3: CASKMGLQETQYF
DNA: TGTGCCAGCAAGATGGGACTACAAGAGACCCAGTACTTC

V: TRBV24-1
J: TRBJ2-2
D: TRBD2
size: few
CDR3: CATSDLTTSGDTGELFF
DNA: TGTGCCACCAGTGATTTGACGACTAGCGGGGACACCGGGGAGCTGTTTTTT

V: TRBV10-2
J: TRBJ1-5
D: NA
size: NA
CDR3: CASSGVGGGPQHF
DNA: TGCGCCAGCAGTGGCGTGGGCGGGGGCCCCCAGCATTTT

V: TRBV12-3/TRBV12-4
J: TRBJ1-2
D: NA
size: NA
CDR3: CASTPGFTYGYTF
DNA: TGTGCCAGCACCCCTGGGTTTACCTATGGCTACACCTTC

V: TRBV3-1
J: TRBJ1-2
D: NA
size: NA
CDR3: CASSRDTDYGYTF
DNA: TGTGCCAGCAGCCGGGACACGGACTATGGCTACACCTTC

V: TRBV27
J: TRBJ1-2
D: NA
size: NA
CDR3: CASGMGASYYGYTF
DNA: TGTGCCAGCGGCATGGGGGCCTCGTACTATGGCTACACCTTC

V: TRBV2
J: TRBJ2-3
D: TRBD2
size: few
CDR3: CAGRLAGGSDTQYF
DNA: TGTGCCGGAAGACTAGCGGGCGGGTCAGATACGCAGTATTTT

V: TRBV4-3
J: TRBJ2-6
D: NA
size: few
CDR3: CASSQEDYSGANVLTF
DNA: TGCGCCAGCAGCCAAGAAGATTACTCTGGGGCCAACGTCCTGACTTTC

V: TRBV11-2
J: TRBJ2-4
D: NA
size: NA
CDR3: CASSLSSGDIQYF
DNA: TGTGCCAGCAGCTTAAGTTCTGGGGACATTCAGTACTTC

V: TRBV4-3
J: TRBJ2-3
D: TRBD2
size: NA
CDR3: CASSQDRAGTSTDTQYF
DNA: TGCGCCAGCAGCCAAGACAGAGCGGGGACTAGCACAGATACGCAGTATTTT

V: TRBV12-3/TRBV12-4
J: TRBJ1-5
D: TRBD1
size: few
CDR3: CASSPRQGQNQPQHF
DNA: TGTGCCAGCAGTCCTCGACAGGGTCAGAATCAGCCCCAGCATTTT

V: TRBV28
J: TRBJ2-5
D: TRBD1
size: few
CDR3: CASGTGTKTQYF
DNA: TGTGCCAGCGGGACAGGAACGAAGACCCAGTACTTC

V: TRBV9
J: TRBJ2-1
D: NA
size: NA
CDR3: CASSVGQAFSEQFF
DNA: TGTGCCAGCAGCGTAGGGCAGGCCTTCTCTGAGCAGTTCTTC

V: TRBV6-2/TRBV6-3
J: TRBJ2-6
D: NA
size: many
CDR3: CASSYGNSGANVLTF
DNA: TGTGCCAGCAGTTACGGAAACTCTGGGGCCAACGTCCTGACTTTC

V: TRBV4-3
J: TRBJ2-3
D: NA
size: few
CDR3: CASSQVRGVGDTQYF
DNA: TGCGCCAGCAGCCAAGTTAGGGGGGTGGGGGATACGCAGTATTTT

V: TRBV4-3
J: TRBJ2-1
D: NA
size: many
CDR3: CASSQETRQGGYNEQFF
DNA: TGCGCCAGCAGCCAAGAAACCCGGCAGGGTGGTTACAATGAGCAGTTCTTC

V: TRBV12-3/TRBV12-4
J: TRBJ1-2
D: NA
size: few
CDR3: CASSRQLNYGYTF
DNA: TGTGCCAGCAGCCGACAGCTGAACTATGGCTACACCTTC

V: TRBV30
J: TRBJ1-6
D: TRBD1
size: few
CDR3: CAVVGQGGSPLHF
DNA: TGTGCCGTGGTAGGACAGGGCGGATCACCCCTCCACTTT

V: TRBV5-1
J: TRBJ2-4
D: NA
size: many
CDR3: CASSLNRAEGDIQYF
DNA: TGCGCCAGCAGCTTGAACAGGGCGGAGGGGGACATTCAGTACTTC

V: TRBV9
J: TRBJ2-2
D: NA
size: few
CDR3: CASSVASIAGELFF
DNA: TGTGCCAGCAGCGTAGCTAGCATCGCCGGGGAGCTGTTTTTT

V: TRBV20-1
J: TRBJ2-1
D: NA
size: few
CDR3: CSARDLWADEQFF
DNA: TGCAGTGCTAGAGATCTGTGGGCGGATGAGCAGTTCTTC

V: TRBV6-2/TRBV6-3
J: TRBJ2-7
D: TRBD1
size: NA
CDR3: CASSYHRDSSYEQYF
DNA: TGTGCCAGCAGTTACCACCGGGACAGCTCCTACGAGCAGTACTTC

V: TRBV24-1
J: TRBJ1-6
D: NA
size: few
CDR3: CATSRGAGTPLHF
DNA: TGTGCCACCAGTAGAGGCGCGGGGACACCCCTCCACTTT

V: TRBV2
J: TRBJ2-3
D: TRBD1
size: NA
CDR3: CASSEGTGVEDTQYF
DNA: TGTGCCAGCAGTGAGGGGACAGGGGTGGAAGATACGCAGTATTTT

V: TRBV5-1
J: TRBJ2-1
D: TRBD2
size: many
CDR3: CASILERGHNEQFF
DNA: TGCGCCAGCATCCTTGAGCGGGGCCACAATGAGCAGTTCTTC

V: TRBV11-2
J: TRBJ2-5
D: TRBD2
size: few
CDR3: CASSPPRGVQETQYF
DNA: TGTGCCAGCAGCCCCCCCCGGGGGGTTCAAGAGACCCAGTACTTC

V: TRBV3-1
J: TRBJ1-5
D: NA
size: NA
CDR3: CASSQSEGQPQHF
DNA: TGTGCCAGCAGCCAATCGGAAGGTCAGCCCCAGCATTTT

V: TRBV7-3
J: TRBJ2-3
D: NA
size: NA
CDR3: CASSNNPDTQYF
DNA: TGTGCCAGCAGCAATAATCCAGATACGCAGTATTTT

V: TRBV12-3/TRBV12-4
J: TRBJ2-2
D: NA
size: few
CDR3: CASSFSSAGITGELFF
DNA: TGTGCCAGCAGTTTTAGTTCCGCGGGGATCACCGGGGAGCTGTTTTTT

V: TRBV7-9
J: TRBJ1-1
D: NA
size: NA
CDR3: CASSLAGELEAFF
DNA: TGTGCCAGCAGCTTAGCGGGAGAGCTTGAAGCTTTCTTT

V: TRBV20-1
J: TRBJ1-5
D: TRBD1
size: few
CDR3: CSVYRGGGNQPQHF
DNA: TGCAGTGTGTACAGGGGGGGAGGCAATCAGCCCCAGCATTTT

V: TRBV25-1
J: TRBJ2-7
D: NA
size: NA
CDR3: CASSVSVNYEQYF
DNA: TGTGCCAGCAGTGTTAGTGTAAACTACGAGCAGTACTTC

V: TRBV4-1
J: TRBJ2-7
D: NA
size: few
CDR3: CASSQASTGAYEQYF
DNA: TGCGCCAGCAGCCAAGCTTCCACCGGTGCCTACGAGCAGTACTTC